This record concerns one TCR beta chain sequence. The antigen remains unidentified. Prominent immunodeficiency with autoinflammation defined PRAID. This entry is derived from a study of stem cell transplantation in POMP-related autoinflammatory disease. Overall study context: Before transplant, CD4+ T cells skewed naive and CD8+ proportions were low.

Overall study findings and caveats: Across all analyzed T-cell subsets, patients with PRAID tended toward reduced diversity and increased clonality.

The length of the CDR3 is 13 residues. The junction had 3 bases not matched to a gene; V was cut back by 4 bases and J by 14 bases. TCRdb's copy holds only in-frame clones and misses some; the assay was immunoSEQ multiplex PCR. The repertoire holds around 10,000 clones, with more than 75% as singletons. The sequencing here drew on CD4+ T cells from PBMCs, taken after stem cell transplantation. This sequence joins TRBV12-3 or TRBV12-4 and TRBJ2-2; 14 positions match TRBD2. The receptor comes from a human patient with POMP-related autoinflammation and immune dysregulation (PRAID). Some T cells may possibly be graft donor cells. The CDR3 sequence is CASSSGLAGGLFF. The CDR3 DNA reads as TGTGCCAGCAGTTCCGGACTAGCGGGAGGCCTGTTTTTT.